The source of this T cell receptor beta chain is a study of OX40 agonist ivuxolimab in advanced cancers. Turning to the study itself: The study gave patients intravenous ivuxolimab at 0.01 to 10 mg/kg every 2 weeks.

Looked up from germline, CDR1 is PRHDT and CDR2 is FYEKMQ (reference sequence). V was clipped by 1 base and J by 9 bases, with 13 bases between them. The CDR3 runs 13 residues. Sequencing used immunoSEQ multiplex PCR; TCRdb keeps in-frame clones, though not all of them. The repertoire has fewer than 85,000 clones, approximately 86% of them found once; the top ten carry roughly 2%. This sequence originates from an adult with an advanced solid tumor such as melanoma, head and neck, liver or kidney cancer. The chain combines TRBV13 with TRBJ2-7; no clear D gene. The source was CD4+ or CD8+ T cells sorted from blood, collected in a trial of the OX40 agonist ivuxolimab. The CDR3 reads CASSLVFVRGQYF. The CDR3 nucleotides read TGTGCCAGCAGCTTAGTCTTCGTGAGAGGGCAGTACTTC.